Presented here are 17 T cell receptor beta chains from one specimen sequenced in a study of T cell repertoires in cytomegalovirus infection. TCRdb re-called the reads through MiXCR, storing one row per CDR3 protein. The repertoire has about 180,000 distinct CDR3 sequences, about 15% of them found once; the top ten carry more than 20%. The material sequenced was PBMCs. These receptors were taken from a human donor in good health (CMV status not recorded). Some clones in this sample may be carry-over from other donors' samples.

CDR3 protein: CASSEALPGFSQFF. In nucleotides, the CDR3 is TGTGCCAGCAGTGAAGCGCTTCCGGGATTCTCGCAATTCTTC. The V call is TRBV2, the J call TRBJ2-1, with TRBD2 as a possible D gene (5 bases). The CDR3 sequence is 14 residues long. V lost 0 bases, J lost 16 bases, and 19 bases lay in between. CDR1 and CDR2 from the germline V gene are SNHLY and FYNNEI.

There are a few counts of this clonotype. The chain combines TRBV29-1 with TRBJ1-1; the match to TRBD1 covers 8 bases. Looked up from germline, CDR1 is SQVTM and CDR2 is ANQGSEA. V was clipped by 1 base and J by 6 bases; unmatched bases: 4. The CDR3 is 13 residues long. Written as DNA, the CDR3 is TGCAGCGTTGAAGCTAGGACAGGGTCTGAAGCTTTCTTT. It codes for CSVEARTGSEAFF.

This clonotype was counted many times. The CDR3 protein is CASSFATGPNSPLHF. CDR3 in DNA: TGTGCCAGCAGCTTTGCGACGGGTCCCAATTCACCCCTCCACTTT. J is TRBJ1-6 and V is TRBV7-8; D call uncertain. Deletions cut 3 bases from V and 7 bases from J, with 13 bases between. Per germline, CDR1 SGHVS and CDR2 FQNEAQ. The CDR3 length is 15 residues.

On this clonotype itself: It may be a read error: a sequence one base away is much more abundant. CDR3 in amino acids: CASSTHPTGINEQFF. The CDR3 region has the DNA TGTGCCAGCAGTACCCACCCGACAGGGATCAATGAGCAGTTCTTC. The rearrangement links TRBV28 to TRBJ2-1; 7 bases fit TRBD1. The CDR3 is 15 amino acids. The ends lost 5 bases at V and 6 bases at J; junction bases unmatched: 10. Germline V CDR1 and CDR2: MDHEN, SYDVKM. The variable domain in full, completed from reference TRBV28 and TRBJ2-1, reads DVKVTQSSRYLVKRTGEKVFLECVQDMDHENMFWYRQDPGLGLRLIYFSYDVKMKEKGDIPEGYSVSREKKERFSLILESASTNQTSMYLCASSTHPTGINEQFFGPGTRLTVL.

This clonotype has a handful of counts. The chain joins TRBV7-2 to TRBJ1-5; D is perhaps TRBD1 (5 bases). Trimming stripped 5 bases from V and 5 bases from J, with 16 bases between. CDR1 is SGHTA and CDR2 is FQGNSA in the germline V gene. The CDR3 has 15 residues. The CDR3 sequence is CASSIGGFRDQPQHF. CDR3 sequence (DNA): TGTGCCAGCAGCATCGGGGGTTTTAGGGATCAGCCCCAGCATTTT.

The sample holds a few counts of this clonotype. V and J are TRBV19 and TRBJ2-2, with D possibly being TRBD1 (5 bases). Germline V gene sequence: CDR1 LNHDA, CDR2 SQIVND (reference sequence). V was cut by 4 bases and J by 5 bases, with 14 bases left in between. The CDR3 length is 15 residues. DNA for the CDR3: TGTGCCAGTAGTACAGGGAAAAGTTCGACCGGGGAGCTGTTTTTT. As protein: CASSTGKSSTGELFF.

This clonotype was picked up many times. CDR3 sequence: CASTLGGYRTGELFF. Written as DNA, the CDR3 is TGTGCCAGCACCCTAGGAGGTTACCGCACCGGGGAGCTGTTTTTT. The chain is built from TRBV28 and TRBJ2-2, with D possibly TRBD2 on 5 matching bases. CDR1 MDHEN and CDR2 SYDVKM come from the germline V gene. CDR3 length: 15 residues. The germline V and J ends were trimmed by 7 bases and 4 bases, with 16 bases remaining between them.

This clonotype was counted many times. The rearrangement uses TRBV7-2 and TRBJ1-2; 7 nucleotides match TRBD1. Germline CDR1 reads SGHTA; CDR2 reads FQGNSA. V shed 5 bases and J 4 bases; nucleotides not matched to a gene: 7. The CDR3 runs to 14 residues. The CDR3 region is CASSPQTGSYGYTF. DNA for the CDR3: TGTGCCAGCAGCCCTCAGACAGGGAGCTATGGCTACACCTTC. The full variable domain, rest sourced from reference TRBV7-2 and TRBJ1-2, is GAGVSQSPSNKVTEKGKDVELRCDPISGHTALYWYRQSLGQGLEFLIYFQGNSAPDKSGLPSDRFSAERTGGSVSTLTIQRTQQEDSAVYLCASSPQTGSYGYTFGSGTRLTVV.

There are many counts of this clonotype. The chain recombines TRBV7-3 with TRBJ1-4; TRBD1 agrees at 9 bases. The CDR3 length is 15 residues. Germline V CDR1 and CDR2: SGHTA, FQGTGA. After removal of 5 bases from V and 8 bases from J, the junction contained 9 bases not matched to a gene. The CDR3: CASSKGGQGGEKLFF. The CDR3 nucleotides read TGTGCCAGCAGCAAAGGGGGACAGGGTGGCGAAAAACTGTTTTTT.

This clonotype has ten or more counts. The chain couples TRBV7-8 to TRBJ1-1; D gene unclear. Germline V gives CDR1 SGHVS, CDR2 FQNEAQ. V was shortened by 4 bases and J by 11 bases, with 20 bases between the two germline ends. The CDR3 length is 14 residues. CDR3 bases: TGTGCCAGCAGCTGGAACAGCGGTCCGAAGGAGGCTTTCTTT. Amino acids: CASSWNSGPKEAFF.

This rearrangement joins TRBV19 to TRBJ2-1, with TRBD2 as a possible D gene (6 bases). The germline V gene has CDR1 LNHDA and CDR2 SQIVND (reference sequence). Trimming shortened V by 7 bases and J by 3 bases, and 16 bases separated the two germline ends. The CDR3 extends over 15 amino acids. For the CDR3, the DNA is TGTGCCAGTACCCAGGCGGGGACTCACTACAATGAGCAGTTCTTC. Its protein product is CASTQAGTHYNEQFF.

This clonotype was counted at least ten times. The genes are TRBV10-3 and TRBJ1-5; D is perhaps TRBD1 (5 bases). The CDR3 length is 15 residues. Trimming took 6 bases from V and 4 from J, leaving 16 bases between them. Per germline, CDR1 ENHRY and CDR2 SYGVKD. The CDR3: CAIRAGSPGNQPQHF. CDR3 coding DNA: TGTGCCATCAGGGCCGGGTCCCCAGGGAATCAGCCCCAGCATTTT.

V is TRBV29-1 and J is TRBJ2-1, with D perhaps TRBD1 (5 bases). V lost 6 bases to trimming and J lost 8 bases, with 8 bases between them. The CDR3 has 10 residues. From germline, CDR1 is SQVTM and CDR2 ANQGSEA. The CDR3 DNA reads TGCAGCGTCAGGGATTATGAGCAGTTCTTC. It specifies CSVRDYEQFF.

The genes are TRBV20-1 and TRBJ1-6; 8 nucleotides line up with TRBD1. The germline gives CDR1 DFQATT, CDR2 SNEGSKA (reference sequence). The CDR3 extends over 12 amino acids. The junction had 3 bases not matched to a gene; V was cut back by 5 bases and J by 9 bases. The CDR3 sequence: CSARQGRSPLHF. The CDR3, as DNA: TGCAGTGCTCGACAGGGGCGTTCACCCCTCCACTTT.

The V call is TRBV29-1, the J call TRBJ2-3, with D uncertain. The CDR3 extends over 14 amino acids. The germline gives CDR1 SQVTM, CDR2 ANQGSEA. Trimming stripped 5 bases from V and 0 bases from J, with 12 bases between. The CDR3, as DNA: TGCAGCGTTTCACAGCGTCCTAGCACAGATACGCAGTATTTT. It codes for CSVSQRPSTDTQYF.

Only a few counts were recorded for this clonotype. The gene calls are TRBV10-3 and TRBJ1-1, with D possibly matching TRBD1 (5 bases). With 2 bases removed from V and 5 bases from J, the gap between germline ends came to 18 bases. The CDR3 length is 16 residues. Germline V lookup: CDR1 ENHRY, CDR2 SYGVKD. The CDR3 DNA reads as TGTGCCATCAGTGAGCCTCCGGGGCGGAAGGGGACTGAAGCTTTCTTT. This codes for CAISEPPGRKGTEAFF.

This clonotype has at least ten counts. This chain joins TRBV7-2 and TRBJ2-1; D could derive from TRBD1 or TRBD2 (5 bases each). Trimming cost V 3 bases and J 0 bases, with 9 bases left between them. Germline V gives CDR1 SGHTA, CDR2 FQGNSA. CDR3 length equals 15 residues. The CDR3 spells CASSFRDLSYNEQFF. CDR3 DNA sequence: TGTGCCAGCAGCTTTAGGGACCTCTCCTACAATGAGCAGTTCTTC.